These 10 T cell receptor beta chains were all obtained from the same sample, sequenced in a study of T-cell reconstitution after alpha-beta-depleted transplantation in children (dated by TCRdb to 2016 to 2017). This specimen's treatment or condition label, interpreted: allogeneic hematopoietic cell transplantation with graft depleted of TCRalphabeta T cells and CD19 B cells. Library preparation employed PCR. The instrument was an Illumina HiSeq 2500. TCR libraries were prepared with molecular barcoding, using unique molecular identifiers to normalize TCRbeta repertoire quantification. TCRdb applied fastp at Q25 and MiXCR to the public reads, then kept only in-frame beta chains. Each CDR3 protein appears once, grouped with its most common genes and DNA. The sample contains 700,000 or so distinct CDR3 sequences, around 13% of them found a single time. The ten most abundant clones make up 0.79% of the sample.

This specimen was PBMCs, taken before TCRalphabeta/CD19-depleted stem cell transplant. The receptors shown here come from a girl aged 2-10 years with congenital amegakaryocytic thrombocytopenia, due to receive a stem cell transplant.

V and J are TRBV27 and TRBJ2-7, with 9 positions matching TRBD1. V lost 8 bases, J lost 2 bases, and 4 bases stayed unmatched. From germline, CDR1 is MNHEY and CDR2 SMNVEV (reference sequence). The CDR3 sequence is 13 residues long. The CDR3 region is CASGRQGAYEQYF. The CDR3 DNA reads as TGTGCCAGCGGGAGACAGGGGGCCTACGAGCAGTACTTC.

This clonotype was counted at least ten times. V gene TRBV5-1 combines with J gene TRBJ2-5, with TRBD2 matching over 8 bases. J was trimmed by 1 base and V by 1 base; bases with no gene match: 6. The CDR3 spans 16 residues. Per germline, CDR1 SGHRS and CDR2 YFSETQ. The CDR3 is CASSLSGTSTQETQYF. DNA for the CDR3: TGCGCCAGCAGCTTGTCCGGGACTAGTACCCAAGAGACCCAGTACTTC. The full variable domain, its missing parts supplied by reference TRBV5-1 and TRBJ2-5, is KAGVTQTPRYLIKTRGQQVTLSCSPISGHRSVSWYQQTPGQGLQFLFEYFSETQRNKGNFPGRFSGRQFSNSRSEMNVSTLELGDSALYLCASSLSGTSTQETQYFGPGTRLLVL.

There are a few counts of this clonotype. V and J are TRBV7-9 and TRBJ2-1; 7 bases line up with TRBD2. CDR1 is SEHNR, CDR2 FQNEAQ, per germline (reference sequence). The CDR3 extends over 14 amino acids. The V segment lost 10 bases and the J segment 8 bases; nucleotides outside the gene matches: 14. As DNA, the CDR3 is TGTGCCACTCAACCGGGGGAGGGCCCCTATGAGCAGTTCTTC. This gives the protein CATQPGEGPYEQFF.

This chain joins TRBV12-3 or TRBV12-4 and TRBJ2-3; perhaps TRBD2 as D (6 bases). The CDR3 spans 15 residues. V was shortened by 6 bases and J by 4 bases, with 17 bases between the two germline ends. CDR3 in amino acids: CASSSAGTPSDTQYF. The DNA of the CDR3 is TGTGCCAGCAGCTCCGCCGGGACTCCCTCAGATACGCAGTATTTT.

This clonotype has at least ten counts. This chain links TRBV29-1 with TRBJ2-4; TRBD1 might be the D (5 bases). This CDR3 has 12 residues. The germline CDR1 and CDR2 sequences are SQVTM and ANQGSEA. V lost 4 bases and J lost 8, with 12 bases in between. In DNA, the CDR3 is TGCAGCGTTGTAGGTGGGGCCGACATTCAGTACTTC. Translation gives CSVVGGADIQYF.

The chain employs TRBV5-1 and TRBJ2-7, with D tentatively TRBD1 (6 bases). CDR1 and CDR2 (germline): SGHRS, YFSETQ. Trimming took 5 bases from V and 3 from J, leaving 12 bases between them. This CDR3 is built from 13 residues. CDR3 protein: CASRDSTFYEQYF. The CDR3, as DNA: TGCGCCAGCAGGGACAGCACCTTCTACGAGCAGTACTTC.

A word on this clonotype: A read error may account for a junction end that differs from germline. The chain uses TRBV5-1 and TRBJ2-2; the D is unclear. This CDR3 region has 13 residues. Germline assignment: CDR1 SGHRS and CDR2 YFSETQ. The DNA for the CDR3 is TGCACCAGCACTGTCAGCCAGACCGGGGAGCTGTTTTTT. This codes for CTSTVSQTGELFF.

This clonotype was observed a handful of times. Sequence at one end of the junction differs from germline and may be a read error. V gene TRBV2 combines with J gene TRBJ1-5, with D possibly matching TRBD1 (6 bases). CDR3 size: 15 residues. Germline lookup yields CDR1 SNHLY and CDR2 FYNNEI. Written as DNA, the CDR3 is TGTGCCAGCAGTGAAAGCGGACAGAGCAGTCAGCCCCAGCATTTT. This codes for CASSESGQSSQPQHF.

In its sample, this clonotype was seen many times. The chain is built from TRBV20-1 and TRBJ2-3, with a weak D call TRBD2 (5 bases). Germline CDR1 DFQATT, CDR2 SNEGSKA (reference sequence). The CDR3 consists of 14 residues. Trimming stripped 0 bases from V and 2 bases from J, with 9 bases between. The CDR3 DNA is TGCAGTGCTAGAGATGGACTGATCACAGATACGCAGTATTTT. It codes for CSARDGLITDTQYF.

This clonotype was detected many times. The DNA of the CDR3 is TGCGCCAGCAGCTTGGGGGGACAGCGAGGAGATACGCAGTATTTT. Residues: CASSLGGQRGDTQYF. The chain uses TRBV5-1 and TRBJ2-3, with TRBD1 matching 7 bases. Per the germline V gene, CDR1 is SGHRS and CDR2 is YFSETQ. There are 15 residues in the CDR3. J lost 5 bases, V lost 0 bases, and 6 bases had no gene match.